This T cell receptor beta chain was observed in a study of T cells in Graves' hyperthyroidism and ophthalmopathy. Not enrolled were patients with uncontrolled infection, other autoimmune disease, pregnancy or lactation. CDR3 length equals 17 residues. The germline gives CDR1 SGHVS, CDR2 FNYEAQ. V trimming: 1 base; J trimming: 7 bases; junction bases outside the gene matches: 10. This clonotype was found many times. Amplified regions were TCR beta CDR3 sequences from RNA transcripts. During a first-round RT-PCR of the TCR CDR3, the HTBI primer set was used. A single record per CDR3 protein comes from TCRdb applying MiXCR to the multiplex PCR reads. The sample has just under 750,000 distinct CDR3 sequences, just over 35% seen once; the top ten hold more than 25%.

The sample consisted of blood. The V and J genes are TRBV7-6 and TRBJ1-6; 7 nucleotides agree with TRBD1. This clonotype originated in a woman in her forties with Graves' hyperthyroidism. CDR3 sequence reads: CASSLGPPGGSNSPLHF. CDR3 sequence (DNA): TGTGCCAGCAGCTTAGGTCCCCCAGGGGGATCCAATTCACCCCTCCACTTT.